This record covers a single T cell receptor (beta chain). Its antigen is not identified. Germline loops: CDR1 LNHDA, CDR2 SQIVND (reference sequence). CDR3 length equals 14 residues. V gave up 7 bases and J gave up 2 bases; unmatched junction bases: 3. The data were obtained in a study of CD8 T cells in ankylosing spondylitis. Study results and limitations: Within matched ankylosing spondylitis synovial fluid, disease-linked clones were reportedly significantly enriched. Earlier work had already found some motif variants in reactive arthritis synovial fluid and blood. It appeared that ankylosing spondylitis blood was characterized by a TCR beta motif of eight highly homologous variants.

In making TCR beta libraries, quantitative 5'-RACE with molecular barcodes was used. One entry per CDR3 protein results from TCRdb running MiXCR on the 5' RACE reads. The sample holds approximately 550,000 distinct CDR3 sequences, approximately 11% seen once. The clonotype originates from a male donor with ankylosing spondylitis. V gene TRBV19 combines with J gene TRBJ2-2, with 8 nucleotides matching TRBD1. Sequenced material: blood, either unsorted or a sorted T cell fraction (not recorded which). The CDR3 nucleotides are TGTGCCAGTATCGGGACAGGAAACACCGGGGAGCTGTTTTTT. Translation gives CASIGTGNTGELFF.